This T cell receptor beta chain was identified during a study of regulatory T cells in long-lasting Graves disease. Regarding the study as a whole: The researchers studied only peripheral blood, not thyroid tissue.

Building of the TCR beta libraries involved iRepertoire HTBI primers and Arm-PCR of CDR3 regions. TCRdb ran MiXCR on the multiplex PCR reads and lists one entry per CDR3 protein. The profile shows 300,000 to 400,000 distinct CDR3 sequences, 15% to 20% of them singletons. The sample's time point: newly diagnosed GD, antithyroid drugs for less than 3 months. Following extraction of RNA from PBMCs, that RNA was used to make the TCR library. The sample holds a few counts of this clonotype. Antigen specificity is unknown. Germline CDR1 and CDR2: SGHTA and FQGNSA. V was cut by 3 bases and J by 6 bases, with 11 bases left in between. The CDR3 covers 14 residues. These data were also reused for a study on T cells in Graves' hyperthyroidism and ophthalmopathy.

The chain uses TRBV7-2 and TRBJ2-2, with D unresolved. The sequence was collected from a man aged 35 to 55 with Graves disease. The source material was peripheral blood mononuclear cells (PBMCs), sampled at new diagnosis, from a patient treated with antithyroid drugs. The CDR3 coding sequence is TGTGCCAGCAGCTTGATGGGGTTCGCCGGGGAGCTGTTTTTT. Translating it yields CASSLMGFAGELFF.